Listed below are T cell receptor beta chains from one sample, sequenced in a study of T cell repertoires in cytomegalovirus infection. TCRdb ran MiXCR on the reads and lists one entry per CDR3 protein. Of around 140,000 distinct CDR3 sequences listed, 5% to 6.5% are singletons. The sequencing sample was made of PBMCs. The receptors originated from a human donor in good health (CMV status not recorded). Some clones in this sample may be carry-over from other donors' samples. Both conserved end residues are part of each CDR3. Fields, in order: D gene, clone size, J gene, V gene, CDR3 protein, CDR3 DNA. D genes are given only for firm matches. Size tells how often a clone was seen (once, few, many) or the class of an expanded clone, and some rows leave it out.

d_gene: -; abundance: few; j_gene: TRBJ1-4; v_gene: TRBV7-6; CDR3aa: CASSGSVINEKLFF; CDR3nt: TGTGCCAGCAGCGGGTCGGTAATTAATGAAAAACTGTTTTTT
d_gene: TRBD1; abundance: -; j_gene: TRBJ1-6; v_gene: TRBV3-1; CDR3aa: CASSNRGDSPLHF; CDR3nt: TGTGCCAGCAGCAACAGGGGGGATTCACCCCTCCACTTT
d_gene: -; abundance: many; j_gene: TRBJ1-5; v_gene: TRBV19; CDR3aa: CASTRVASNQPQHF; CDR3nt: TGTGCCAGTACCAGGGTTGCGAGCAATCAGCCCCAGCATTTT
d_gene: -; abundance: many; j_gene: TRBJ2-6; v_gene: TRBV5-1; CDR3aa: CASIGAGTASSGANVLTF; CDR3nt: TGCGCCAGCATAGGAGCCGGGACTGCCAGCTCTGGGGCCAACGTCCTGACTTTC
d_gene: -; abundance: -; j_gene: TRBJ1-2; v_gene: TRBV2; CDR3aa: CASILDGQKTYGYTF; CDR3nt: -
d_gene: -; abundance: many; j_gene: TRBJ1-1; v_gene: TRBV5-6; CDR3aa: CASSLQWNEAFF; CDR3nt: TGTGCCAGCAGCTTGCAGTGGAATGAAGCTTTCTTT
d_gene: -; abundance: many; j_gene: TRBJ2-7; v_gene: TRBV28; CDR3aa: CASSRTGPYEQYF; CDR3nt: TGTGCCAGCAGTCGTACAGGACCCTACGAGCAGTACTTC
d_gene: -; abundance: -; j_gene: TRBJ1-1; v_gene: TRBV7-9; CDR3aa: CASSLRAGVNTEAFF; CDR3nt: TGTGCCAGCAGCTTGCGTGCGGGAGTTAACACTGAAGCTTTCTTT
d_gene: TRBD1; abundance: -; j_gene: TRBJ1-1; v_gene: TRBV28; CDR3aa: CASSLYQGAFIEAFF; CDR3nt: TGTGCCAGCAGTTTATATCAGGGGGCCTTTATTGAAGCTTTCTTT
d_gene: -; abundance: many; j_gene: TRBJ1-6; v_gene: TRBV7-9; CDR3aa: CASSPPGPLNSPLHF; CDR3nt: TGTGCCAGCAGCCCACCGGGACCACTAAATTCACCCCTCCACTTT
d_gene: TRBD1; abundance: many; j_gene: TRBJ2-7; v_gene: TRBV12-3/TRBV12-4; CDR3aa: CASSLSQGLIHEQYF; CDR3nt: TGTGCCAGCAGTTTGTCACAGGGGTTGATCCACGAGCAGTACTTC
d_gene: -; abundance: many; j_gene: TRBJ1-1; v_gene: TRBV19; CDR3aa: CASSISGGNTEAFF; CDR3nt: TGTGCCAGTAGTATATCCGGGGGGAACACTGAAGCTTTCTTT
d_gene: TRBD2; abundance: many; j_gene: TRBJ2-3; v_gene: TRBV12-3/TRBV12-4; CDR3aa: CASSPRTSGGTDTQYF; CDR3nt: TGTGCCAGCAGTCCCCGGACTAGCGGGGGCACAGATACGCAGTATTTT
d_gene: -; abundance: -; j_gene: TRBJ1-5; v_gene: TRBV27; CDR3aa: CASSLSGPAQPQHF; CDR3nt: TGTGCCAGCAGTTTATCGGGCCCAGCCCAGCCCCAGCATTTT
d_gene: -; abundance: -; j_gene: TRBJ2-7; v_gene: TRBV7-9; CDR3aa: CASSLEMGYEQYF; CDR3nt: TGTGCCAGCAGCTTAGAAATGGGCTACGAGCAGTACTTC
d_gene: -; abundance: many; j_gene: TRBJ1-1; v_gene: TRBV6-2/TRBV6-3; CDR3aa: CASSLTANTEAFF; CDR3nt: TGTGCCAGCAGCCTCACAGCGAACACTGAAGCTTTCTTT
d_gene: -; abundance: many; j_gene: TRBJ2-7; v_gene: TRBV7-2; CDR3aa: CASSRLSYEQYF; CDR3nt: TGTGCCAGCAGCCGCCTCTCCTACGAGCAGTACTTC
d_gene: -; abundance: many; j_gene: TRBJ1-1; v_gene: TRBV7-2; CDR3aa: CASRLDSQNRNTEAFF; CDR3nt: TGTGCCAGCAGATTGGACAGCCAAAATAGGAACACTGAAGCTTTCTTT
d_gene: -; abundance: many; j_gene: TRBJ1-5; v_gene: TRBV6-2/TRBV6-3; CDR3aa: CASSYTGGSRQPQHF; CDR3nt: TGTGCCAGCAGTTACACCGGGGGATCGCGCCAGCCCCAGCATTTT
d_gene: -; abundance: -; j_gene: TRBJ2-7; v_gene: TRBV28; CDR3aa: CASSLLPGMGEQYF; CDR3nt: TGTGCCAGCAGTTTATTACCAGGGATGGGCGAGCAGTACTTC
d_gene: -; abundance: few; j_gene: TRBJ1-5; v_gene: TRBV5-5; CDR3aa: CASSLAEGSSNQPQHF; CDR3nt: TGTGCCAGCAGCTTGGCAGAGGGCAGTTCTAATCAGCCCCAGCATTTT
d_gene: -; abundance: -; j_gene: TRBJ2-7; v_gene: TRBV7-9; CDR3aa: CASSLNLGGAGEQYF; CDR3nt: TGTGCCAGCAGCTTAAACTTGGGGGGCGCCGGCGAGCAGTACTTC
d_gene: -; abundance: many; j_gene: TRBJ1-5; v_gene: TRBV7-2; CDR3aa: CASSTLTGSNQPQHF; CDR3nt: TGTGCCAGCAGCACGCTCACGGGTAGCAATCAGCCCCAGCATTTT
d_gene: TRBD2; abundance: many; j_gene: TRBJ2-5; v_gene: TRBV7-3; CDR3aa: CASSLTPVLAGGETQYF; CDR3nt: TGTGCCAGCAGCTTAACGCCAGTACTAGCGGGCGGGGAGACCCAGTACTTC
d_gene: -; abundance: few; j_gene: TRBJ2-2; v_gene: TRBV19; CDR3aa: CASSIDFSFLASPNTGELFF; CDR3nt: TGTGCCAGTAGTATAGATTTCAGCTTCCTCGCTAGCCCAAACACCGGGGAGCTGTTTTTT
d_gene: TRBD1; abundance: many; j_gene: TRBJ2-1; v_gene: TRBV28; CDR3aa: CASSFLQGENGEQFF; CDR3nt: TGTGCCAGCAGTTTCCTACAGGGGGAAAACGGTGAGCAGTTCTTC
d_gene: -; abundance: many; j_gene: TRBJ1-1; v_gene: TRBV28; CDR3aa: CASSFTGVWTEAFF; CDR3nt: TGTGCCAGCAGTTTCACGGGAGTGTGGACTGAAGCTTTCTTT
d_gene: -; abundance: many; j_gene: TRBJ1-3; v_gene: TRBV7-2; CDR3aa: CASSLDAIYVRASGNTIYF; CDR3nt: TGTGCCAGCAGCTTAGACGCGATCTATGTCAGGGCCTCTGGAAACACCATATATTTT
d_gene: TRBD1; abundance: few; j_gene: TRBJ1-5; v_gene: TRBV19; CDR3aa: CASRSTGGAAQPQHF; CDR3nt: TGTGCCAGTAGAAGTACAGGGGGCGCGGCTCAGCCCCAGCATTTT
d_gene: -; abundance: -; j_gene: TRBJ2-1; v_gene: TRBV15; CDR3aa: CATSRDRSGQLYEQFF; CDR3nt: TGTGCCACCAGCAGAGACCGCTCCGGACAATTGTATGAGCAGTTCTTC
d_gene: -; abundance: many; j_gene: TRBJ2-7; v_gene: TRBV28; CDR3aa: CASSLEGTVYEQYF; CDR3nt: TGTGCCAGCAGTTTAGAGGGGACTGTGTACGAGCAGTACTTC
d_gene: TRBD2; abundance: many; j_gene: TRBJ2-3; v_gene: TRBV12-3/TRBV12-4; CDR3aa: CASSPGLGMTDTQYF; CDR3nt: TGTGCCAGCAGTCCCGGACTAGGTATGACAGATACGCAGTATTTT
d_gene: -; abundance: few; j_gene: TRBJ2-3; v_gene: TRBV5-1; CDR3aa: CASSTGILGTDTQYF; CDR3nt: TGCGCCAGCTCTACAGGGATCTTAGGCACAGATACGCAGTATTTT
d_gene: -; abundance: many; j_gene: TRBJ1-6; v_gene: TRBV19; CDR3aa: CASSADPSGNSPLHF; CDR3nt: TGTGCCAGTAGTGCGGACCCTTCGGGGAATTCACCCCTCCACTTT
d_gene: -; abundance: -; j_gene: TRBJ2-7; v_gene: TRBV29-1; CDR3aa: CSVQLFYPGPIKVHEQYF; CDR3nt: TGCAGCGTTCAGCTGTTCTATCCGGGGCCTATTAAGGTTCACGAGCAGTACTTC
d_gene: -; abundance: -; j_gene: TRBJ1-1; v_gene: TRBV20-1; CDR3aa: CSARDGRRVTEAFF; CDR3nt: TGCAGTGCTAGAGATGGAAGGAGGGTCACTGAAGCTTTCTTT
d_gene: TRBD1; abundance: many; j_gene: TRBJ1-2; v_gene: TRBV7-2; CDR3aa: CASRTGTSNYGYTF; CDR3nt: TGTGCCAGTAGGACAGGCACATCGAACTATGGCTACACCTTC
d_gene: -; abundance: many; j_gene: TRBJ1-4; v_gene: TRBV7-2; CDR3aa: CASSANRDRNEKLFF; CDR3nt: TGTGCCAGCAGCGCCAACCGGGACCGTAATGAAAAACTGTTTTTT
d_gene: TRBD2; abundance: many; j_gene: TRBJ2-1; v_gene: TRBV5-1; CDR3aa: CASSLGGGGAHNEQFF; CDR3nt: TGCGCCAGCAGCTTGGGAGGCGGGGGGGCCCACAATGAGCAGTTCTTC